Described below is a single TCR beta chain sequence and its context. Its target antigen remains unknown. No base quality values were provided; no much bigger clone lies one nucleotide off. These data originate in a study of blood T cell repertoires in COVID-19 (dated by TCRdb to 2020 to 2022). Study-level background: The collaborator samples originated in the United States, Italy and Spain and spanned the acute and convalescent phases of COVID-19. Subjects who had been exposed to COVID-19, were actively infected with it, or had recovered from it provided the deeply sampled blood TCRbeta repertoires that made up the dataset. Sample metadata almost always included a de-identified subject ID, COVID-19 status, age in years and sex. The samples were drawn from two sources: the first 160 participants of the ongoing ImmuneRACE study, and over 1,000 subjects contributed by 6 global collaborators. A freely available public database, intended as a resource for researchers studying the immune response to SARS-CoV-2, is where the repertoires were released. The prospective study material was composed of cDNA or gDNA derived from T cells, B-cell-depleted T cells, or PBMCs. Where available, HLA class I and class II types were obtained from metadata supplied by the sample provider rather than from assay-based typing.

The immunoSEQ Assay, a bias-controlled multiplex PCR, was used to amplify TCRbeta CDR3 regions from genomic DNA. The study's own analysis went as follows. The number of nucleated cells in each sample was estimated by amplification of reference gene primers within the assay. To quantify the absolute abundance of each unique TCRbeta CDR3 rearrangement, sequence reads were collapsed and filtered. Productive Simpson clonality was computed per sample as the square root of Simpson's diversity index over productive rearrangements. In TCRdb, the immuneACCESS table is reduced to in-frame sequences with V and J assigned. These tables do not hold every clone; where another copy was compared, an unresolved V gene accounts for under half, and the others remain unexplained. The V and J calls and clone size are taken from that table; D and trimming were inferred from the DNA. In all, the sample holds fewer than 50,000 clones, and about 85% of those were seen once. Clones ranked in the top ten supply 30% to 35% of the sample.

Whole blood was collected in K2EDTA tubes by collaborating institutions according to the institutions' own protocols. For TCRbeta analysis, collaborator samples were shipped as frozen whole blood, as isolated PBMCs, or as DNA extracted from either sample type. On the study overall, not on this receptor specifically: The quantity of clinical and demographic metadata differed by source and by participant and was supplied without curation.

V is pruned by 4 bases and J by 10 bases, leaving 6 bases of the junction without a gene match. From cysteine to phenylalanine, the CDR3 is 14 amino acids long. Only the CDR3 portion is preserved as DNA: 42 bases, with reading frame beginning at the first base. The germline V gene (reference sequence) specifies LNHDA as CDR1 and SQIVND as CDR2. The sequence joins TRBV19 to TRBJ1-6, with 8 bases aligning to TRBD1. Sequenced sample: peripheral blood. The source of this sequence is a woman of 80 years or more with acute or convalescent COVID-19. The DNA sequence is given as TGTGCCAGTAGTAGCCGGGACAGGTCATCACCCCTCCACTTT. It is translated as CASSSRDRSSPLHF.